This note documents a single TCR beta chain sequence. With 60 Vbeta and 13 Jbeta primers, the PCR was carried out. Authors' processing steps: In a later analysis, of tens of millions of unique beta chains, 9 million to 11 million appeared in at least two donors. Measured with immunoSEQ multiplex PCR; TCRdb has only the in-frame clones, and not every one. V and J calls and clone size are as listed in that table; D and trimming were resolved from the DNA. This sample's clone table lists some 120,000 clones. These data belong to a study of cytomegalovirus exposure and HLA in healthy donors. This CDR3 comprises 17 residues. CDR1 SEHNR and CDR2 FQNEAQ come from the germline V gene (reference sequence). J lost 6 bases, V lost 6 bases, and 17 bases had no gene match.

This sequence joins TRBV7-9 and TRBJ2-3, with 8 bases lining up with TRBD2. The sequence came from a man aged 35-49 years in good health and CMV-seropositive. Sequencing was performed on PBMCs. CDR3 amino acids: CASRAPVAGPLGDTQYF. The CDR3 DNA reads as TGTGCCAGCAGGGCCCCCGTAGCGGGACCCCTCGGGGATACGCAGTATTTT.